This T cell receptor beta chain was found in a study of blood T cell repertoires in COVID-19. Study-level background: COVID-19 samples from acute and convalescent phases originated in the United States, Italy and Spain. T cells, B-cell-depleted T cells, or PBMCs provided the cDNA or gDNA that served as material.

V lost 0 bases, J lost 6 bases, and 9 bases stayed unmatched. Germline values: CDR1 WSHSY, CDR2 SAAADI. This CDR3 has 17 residues. Methods used by the authors: Estimation of nucleated cell counts relied on the amplification of reference gene primers. The assay was immunoSEQ multiplex PCR, and TCRdb's table has in-frame clones only and misses some. V, J and clone size are those of that table, while D and trimming were read from the DNA. In the table there are over 45,000 clones, roughly 87% of which are singletons. The V gene is TRBV10-2, the J gene TRBJ2-3; 10 bases are shared with TRBD2. The sequenced sample consisted of peripheral blood. This receptor was identified in a man aged 45-65 years with active COVID-19. CDR3 amino acids: CASSESGTSARLDTQYF. The CDR3 coding sequence is TGCGCCAGCAGTGAGTCTGGGACTAGCGCCCGCCTTGATACGCAGTATTTT.